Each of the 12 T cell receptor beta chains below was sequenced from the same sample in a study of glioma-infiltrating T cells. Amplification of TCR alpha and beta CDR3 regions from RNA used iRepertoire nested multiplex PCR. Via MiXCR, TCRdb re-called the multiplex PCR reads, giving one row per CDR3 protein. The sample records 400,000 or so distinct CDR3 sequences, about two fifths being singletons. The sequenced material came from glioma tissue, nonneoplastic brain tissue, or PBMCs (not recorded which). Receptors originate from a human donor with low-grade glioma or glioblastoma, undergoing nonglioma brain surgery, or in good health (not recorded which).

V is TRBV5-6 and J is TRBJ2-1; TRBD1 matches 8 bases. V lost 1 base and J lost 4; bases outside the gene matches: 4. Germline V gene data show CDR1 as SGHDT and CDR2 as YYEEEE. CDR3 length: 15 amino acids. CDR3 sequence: CASSLTGGDYNEQFF. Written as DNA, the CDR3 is TGTGCCAGCAGCTTGACAGGGGGTGATTACAATGAGCAGTTCTTC.

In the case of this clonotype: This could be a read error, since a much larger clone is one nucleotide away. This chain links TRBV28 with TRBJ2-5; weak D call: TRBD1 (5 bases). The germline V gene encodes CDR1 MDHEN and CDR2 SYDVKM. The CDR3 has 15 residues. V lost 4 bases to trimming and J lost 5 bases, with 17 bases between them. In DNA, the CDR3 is TGTGCCAGCAGTTCTTACATGGGGCGCAGGGAGACCCAGTACTTC. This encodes CASSSYMGRRETQYF.

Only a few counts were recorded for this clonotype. This chain's CDR3 is CASSPPGSTETQYF. The CDR3 DNA reads as TGTGCCAGCTCACCCCCGGGATCTACAGAGACCCAGTACTTC. The chain couples TRBV18 to TRBJ2-5; possible D gene TRBD2, 5 bases. CDR3 length: 14 amino acids. Germline CDR1 and CDR2: KGHSH and LQKENI. V was trimmed by 3 bases and J by 4 bases, leaving 12 bases between them.

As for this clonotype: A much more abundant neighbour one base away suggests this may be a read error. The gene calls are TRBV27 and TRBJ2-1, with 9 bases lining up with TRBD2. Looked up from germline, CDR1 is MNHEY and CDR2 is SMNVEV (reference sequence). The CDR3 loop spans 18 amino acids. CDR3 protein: CAISLSPGAAGGYNEQFF. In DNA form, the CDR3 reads TGTGCCATCAGTTTATCGCCTGGGGCAGCGGGGGGATACAATGAGCAGTTCTTC.

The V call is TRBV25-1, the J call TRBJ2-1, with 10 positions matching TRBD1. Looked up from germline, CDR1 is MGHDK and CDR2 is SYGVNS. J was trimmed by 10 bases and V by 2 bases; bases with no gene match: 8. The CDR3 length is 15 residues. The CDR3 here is CASSEPRTGGGEQFF. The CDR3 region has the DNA TGTGCCAGCAGTGAACCTCGGACAGGGGGAGGCGAGCAGTTCTTC.

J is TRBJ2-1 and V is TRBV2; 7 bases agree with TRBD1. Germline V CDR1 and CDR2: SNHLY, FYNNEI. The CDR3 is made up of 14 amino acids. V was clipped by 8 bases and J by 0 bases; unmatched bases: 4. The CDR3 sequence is CASRDRTSYNEQFF. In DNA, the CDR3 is TGTGCCAGCCGGGACAGAACCTCCTACAATGAGCAGTTCTTC.

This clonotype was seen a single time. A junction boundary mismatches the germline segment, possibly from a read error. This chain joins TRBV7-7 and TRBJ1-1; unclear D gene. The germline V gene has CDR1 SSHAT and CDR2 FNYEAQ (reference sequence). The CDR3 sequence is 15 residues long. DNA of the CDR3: TGTGCTAGCAGCTTAACGACCCTTCGGGCCACTGAAGCTTTCTTT. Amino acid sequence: CASSLTTLRATEAFF. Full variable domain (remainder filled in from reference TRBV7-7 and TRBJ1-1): GAGVSQSPRYKVTKRGQDVTLRCDPISSHATLYWYQQALGQGPEFLTYFNYEAQPDKSGLPSDRFSAERPEGSISTLTIQRTEQRDSAMYRCASSLTTLRATEAFFGQGTRLTVV.

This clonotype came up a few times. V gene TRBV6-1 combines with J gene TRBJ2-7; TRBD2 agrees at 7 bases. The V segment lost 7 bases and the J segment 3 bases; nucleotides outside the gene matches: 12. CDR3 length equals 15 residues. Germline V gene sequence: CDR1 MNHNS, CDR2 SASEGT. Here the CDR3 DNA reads TGTGCCAGCACCCCCGCCGGGGGGAGCCTCTACGAGCAGTACTTC. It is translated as CASTPAGGSLYEQYF.

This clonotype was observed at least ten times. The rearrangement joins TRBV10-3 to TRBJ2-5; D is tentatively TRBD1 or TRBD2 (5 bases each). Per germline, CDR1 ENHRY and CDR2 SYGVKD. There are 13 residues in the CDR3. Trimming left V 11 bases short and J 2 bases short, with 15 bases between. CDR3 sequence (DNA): TGTGCCGCTCAACGGGACCTACAAGAGACCCAGTACTTC. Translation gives CAAQRDLQETQYF.

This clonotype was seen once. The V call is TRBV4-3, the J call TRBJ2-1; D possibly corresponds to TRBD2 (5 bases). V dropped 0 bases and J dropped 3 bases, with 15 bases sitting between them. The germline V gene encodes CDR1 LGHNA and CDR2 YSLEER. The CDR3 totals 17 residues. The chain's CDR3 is CASSQEGRGDYYNEQFF. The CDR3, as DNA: TGCGCCAGCAGCCAAGAGGGTCGAGGAGACTACTACAATGAGCAGTTCTTC.

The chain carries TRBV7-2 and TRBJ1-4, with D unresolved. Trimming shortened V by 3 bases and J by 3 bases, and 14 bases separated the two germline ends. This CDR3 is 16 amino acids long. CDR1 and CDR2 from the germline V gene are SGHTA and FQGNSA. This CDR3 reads CASSLAPGGANEKLFF. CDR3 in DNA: TGTGCCAGCAGCTTGGCCCCGGGAGGTGCTAATGAAAAACTGTTTTTT.

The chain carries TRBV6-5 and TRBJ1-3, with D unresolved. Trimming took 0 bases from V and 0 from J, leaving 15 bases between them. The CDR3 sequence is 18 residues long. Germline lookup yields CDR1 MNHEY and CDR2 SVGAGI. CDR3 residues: CASSYSLVPTSSGNTIYF. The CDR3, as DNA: TGTGCCAGCAGTTACTCCCTAGTTCCTACCAGCTCTGGAAACACCATATATTTT.